A single sample is the source of the 5 T cell receptor beta chains below, sequenced in a study of OX40 agonist ivuxolimab in advanced cancers. Only in-frame clones appear in the TCRdb table, and some are missing; sequencing was by immunoSEQ multiplex PCR. The sample carries 45,000 to 50,000 clones, roughly 91% recorded once. Here the sequenced sample was CD4+ or CD8+ T cells sorted from blood, taken in a trial of the OX40 agonist ivuxolimab. These receptors were obtained from an adult with an advanced solid tumor such as melanoma, head and neck, liver or kidney cancer.

The CDR3 DNA sequence: TGTGCCAGCAGCGCTGGACAGGGTTATGAAAAACTGTTTTTT. Protein: CASSAGQGYEKLFF. The chain employs TRBV9 and TRBJ1-4; TRBD1 matches 8 bases. V gave up 3 bases and J gave up 6 bases; unmatched junction bases: 4. The CDR3 totals 14 residues. Looked up from germline, CDR1 is SGDLS and CDR2 is YYNGEE.

The V call is TRBV19, the J call TRBJ2-2; D unclear. CDR1 is LNHDA and CDR2 is SQIVND in the germline V gene (reference sequence). Trimming removed 3 bases from V and 3 bases from J, with 11 bases in between. This CDR3 is 15 amino acids long. The CDR3 loop is CASSIWVRDTGELFF. CDR3 nucleotide sequence: TGTGCCAGTAGTATTTGGGTACGTGACACCGGGGAGCTGTTTTTT.

In DNA, the CDR3 is TGTGCCAGCAGTTTAAGGGCGGGAGGGTTCTACGAGCAGTACTTC. Translation: CASSLRAGGFYEQYF. J is TRBJ2-7 and V is TRBV27; 9 bases agree with TRBD2. Germline loops: CDR1 MNHEY, CDR2 SMNVEV (reference sequence). J lost 3 bases, V lost 2 bases, and 5 bases had no gene match. This CDR3 has 15 residues.

The chain combines TRBV6-5 with TRBJ2-7; possible D gene TRBD2, 5 bases. Per germline, CDR1 MNHEY and CDR2 SVGAGI. The CDR3 runs to 15 residues. V gave up 6 bases and J gave up 2 bases, with 17 bases separating them. CDR3 bases: TGTGCCAGCAGCGTCCTGTTGGCGGGCACCTACGAGCAGTACTTC. Residues: CASSVLLAGTYEQYF.

This clone has more than one count but fewer than ten. The rearrangement uses TRBV28 and TRBJ2-1; 8 bases are a match to TRBD2. The CDR3 spans 15 residues. Germline CDR1 is MDHEN and CDR2 is SYDVKM. J gave up 8 bases and V 3 bases, and 9 bases lay outside the gene matches. The CDR3 loop is CASSFYSGGRDEQFF. The CDR3 bases are TGTGCCAGCAGTTTTTACTCGGGAGGGAGGGATGAGCAGTTCTTC.